The rows below give T cell receptor beta chains drawn from one sample of a study of T cells in localized non-small cell lung cancer. Profiled with immunoSEQ multiplex PCR; TCRdb holds only in-frame clones, not every one. Here the sample spans tens of thousands of clones, approximately 83% being singletons. This specimen consisted of peripheral blood mononuclear cells, obtained before any cancer treatment. The receptors shown here come from a man aged 40 to 70 with stage III lung adenocarcinoma. Each CDR3 is given with its conserved first and last residue. The order of the fields is clone size, J gene, D gene, V gene, CDR3 protein, CDR3 DNA. D genes are given only for firm matches. For some rows the clone size is stated as once, few or many, or as a class when expanded; others skip it.

few,TRBJ2-3,TRBD2,TRBV7-8,CASAFGTSGTGTDTQYF,TGTGCCAGCGCATTCGGGACTAGCGGGACGGGCACAGATACGCAGTATTTT
.,TRBJ2-5,.,TRBV25-1,CASSESAGETQYF,TGTGCCAGCAGTGAATCGGCCGGGGAGACCCAGTACTTC
.,TRBJ2-4,TRBD2,TRBV2,CASSRTSGGAKNIQYF,TGTGCCAGCAGTAGAACTAGCGGGGGAGCCAAAAACATTCAGTACTTC
once,TRBJ2-7,.,TRBV6-1,CASSPTVRYEQYF,TGTGCCAGCAGCCCGACAGTTCGCTACGAGCAGTACTTC
few,TRBJ1-1,.,TRBV2,CASSEAPTEAFF,TGTGCCAGCAGTGAAGCCCCGACTGAAGCTTTCTTT
once,TRBJ2-5,.,TRBV18,CASSPPNRAQETQYF,TGTGCCAGCTCACCACCGAACCGGGCCCAAGAGACCCAGTACTTC
.,TRBJ2-7,TRBD2,TRBV29-1,CSVEVGLAGGREQYF,TGCAGCGTTGAGGTGGGGCTAGCGGGGGGGCGTGAGCAGTACTTC
.,TRBJ2-2,.,TRBV2,CASSEGQGNTGELFF,TGTGCCAGCAGTGAAGGCCAGGGGAACACCGGGGAGCTGTTTTTT
.,TRBJ2-2,TRBD1,TRBV19,CASSDGTGFEGTGELFF,TGTGCCAGTAGTGACGGGACAGGGTTCGAGGGCACCGGGGAGCTGTTTTTT
.,TRBJ2-7,TRBD2,TRBV15,CATSARASGLQEQYF,TGTGCCACCAGCGCCAGGGCTAGCGGGCTGCAGGAGCAGTACTTC
few,TRBJ1-5,.,TRBV7-2,CASSSPFPSNQPQHF,TGTGCCAGCAGCTCCCCGTTCCCTAGCAATCAGCCCCAGCATTTT
.,TRBJ1-2,.,TRBV5-6,CASSLGTLAAFSYGYTF,TGTGCCAGCAGCTTGGGAACCCTGGCAGCATTTTCCTATGGCTACACCTTC
.,TRBJ2-7,.,TRBV5-1,CASSITGFYEQYF,TGCGCCAGCAGCATAACAGGGTTCTACGAGCAGTACTTC
.,TRBJ2-3,.,TRBV14,CASSQGIGRDTQYF,TGTGCCAGCAGCCAAGGTATTGGTAGAGATACGCAGTATTTT
.,TRBJ2-5,TRBD2,TRBV4-1,CASSLGLAGQETQYF,TGCGCCAGCAGCCTGGGACTAGCAGGTCAAGAGACCCAGTACTTC
.,TRBJ1-1,TRBD1,TRBV9,CASSSRDRDKAFF,TGTGCCAGCAGCTCCCGGGACAGAGATAAAGCTTTCTTT
.,TRBJ2-3,.,TRBV19,CASSSLLISTDTQYF,TGTGCCAGTAGTTCTCTTTTGATTAGCACAGATACGCAGTATTTT
.,TRBJ1-2,TRBD1,TRBV5-6,CASSSDRFYGYTF,TGTGCCAGCAGCTCGGACAGGTTTTACGGCTACACCTTC
few,TRBJ1-5,TRBD1,TRBV19,CASRGQESQPQHF,TGTGCCAGTAGGGGACAGGAGAGTCAGCCCCAGCATTTT
.,TRBJ2-7,TRBD2,TRBV28,CASRLAGGAGEQYF,TGTGCCAGCAGACTGGCGGGAGGCGCGGGCGAGCAGTACTTC
.,TRBJ2-7,TRBD2,TRBV28,CATFTLAYEQYF,TGTGCCACCTTTACACTAGCGTACGAGCAGTACTTC
.,TRBJ1-2,.,TRBV7-8,CASSSTNYGYTF,TGTGCCAGCAGCTCGACAAACTATGGCTACACCTTC
.,TRBJ1-2,.,TRBV30,CAWIVGPGGGYTF,TGTGCCTGGATAGTAGGGCCGGGAGGAGGCTACACCTTC
.,TRBJ2-1,.,TRBV5-5,CASSHLIQGDEQFF,TGTGCCAGCAGTCACCTCATACAGGGCGATGAGCAGTTCTTC
.,TRBJ2-1,.,TRBV5-6,CASSLGVSSYNEQFF,TGTGCCAGCAGCTTGGGGGTGAGCTCCTACAATGAGCAGTTCTTC
.,TRBJ2-1,.,TRBV7-5,CARSLNLSGGAREQFF,TGTGCCAGAAGCCTTAACCTTAGCGGGGGGGCTAGGGAGCAGTTCTTC
.,TRBJ2-2,.,TRBV10-1,CASRVGLTGELFF,TGCGCCAGCAGGGTCGGACTTACCGGGGAGCTGTTTTTT
few,TRBJ1-2,.,TRBV7-2,CASSLEYNYGYTF,TGTGCCAGCAGCTTAGAATATAACTATGGCTACACCTTC
.,TRBJ2-3,TRBD2,TRBV7-3,CASSQRGPAGDTQYF,TGTGCCAGCAGCCAGCGGGGGCCAGCGGGGGATACGCAGTATTTT
.,TRBJ1-3,.,TRBV5-4,CASSLGGAGNTIYF,TGTGCCAGCAGCTTGGGCGGGGCTGGAAACACCATATATTTT
.,TRBJ1-5,TRBD1,TRBV27,CASSWGQDQPQHF,TGTGCCAGCAGTTGGGGACAGGACCAGCCCCAGCATTTT
.,TRBJ2-5,TRBD2,TRBV4-2,CASSPGPQPGSSGRGETQYF,TGTGCCAGCAGCCCCGGGCCCCAACCTGGATCTAGCGGGAGAGGGGAGACCCAGTACTTC
.,TRBJ1-5,TRBD1,TRBV7-8,CASSSRQGDQPQHF,TGTGCCAGCAGCTCCCGACAGGGAGATCAGCCCCAGCATTTT
once,TRBJ2-2,.,TRBV27,CASSYGTTGELFF,TGTGCCAGCAGCTATGGGACGACCGGGGAGCTGTTTTTT
.,TRBJ1-2,TRBD1,TRBV5-1,CASSWGAGQGPRNYGYTF,TGCGCCAGCAGCTGGGGGGCGGGACAGGGGCCGCGGAACTATGGCTACACCTTC
.,TRBJ1-1,.,TRBV6-5,CASSYSNRLNTEAFF,TGTGCCAGCAGTTACTCGAACCGGCTGAACACTGAAGCTTTCTTT
once,TRBJ1-2,TRBD1,TRBV19,CASSLFRTGVARGYTF,TGTGCCAGTAGCCTCTTCCGGACAGGGGTGGCGAGAGGCTACACCTTC
.,TRBJ2-7,TRBD2,TRBV7-3,CASSLAPTSGRVPEQYF,TGTGCCAGCAGCTTAGCTCCGACTAGCGGGAGGGTCCCCGAGCAGTACTTC
.,TRBJ1-1,TRBD1,TRBV5-6,CASSLPGQGPNTEAFF,TGTGCCAGCAGCTTACCGGGACAGGGACCGAACACTGAAGCTTTCTTT
.,TRBJ1-1,TRBD1,TRBV10-2,CASSDGTGANTEAFF,TGCGCCAGCAGTGATGGGACAGGGGCGAACACTGAAGCTTTCTTT